These 27 T cell receptor beta chains were sequenced from one sample in a study of shared clonotypes between healthy human individuals. The assay was immunoSEQ multiplex PCR, and TCRdb's table has in-frame clones only and misses some. The data contain some 2.1 million clones, 95% of them seen just once; the ten biggest clones take up 0.13%. Specimen: naive CD4+ T cells sorted from blood. As for subset: CD45RA+ positively selected. These receptors were obtained from a man younger than 35 in good health.

The CDR3 DNA reads TGTGCCAGCAGCCGGAGGGGGTCAGGCGAGCAGTACTTC. Translated: CASSRRGSGEQYF. The genes are TRBV5-6 and TRBJ2-7; D possibly matches TRBD1 or TRBD2 (6 bases each). The CDR3 extends over 13 amino acids. Germline V gene sequence: CDR1 SGHDT, CDR2 YYEEEE. Trimming removed 4 bases at V and 6 bases at J, with 14 bases between.

CDR3 sequence reads: CASSPLAGGTDTQYF. DNA of the CDR3: TGTGCCAGCAGTCCGTTAGCGGGAGGGACAGATACGCAGTATTTT. The chain uses TRBV6-5 and TRBJ2-3; 11 bases fit TRBD2. The CDR3 length is 15 residues. The germline V gene encodes CDR1 MNHEY and CDR2 SVGAGI. V lost 5 bases and J lost 3; bases outside the gene matches: 4.

The chain links TRBV28 to TRBJ1-1, with TRBD1 as a possible D gene (6 bases). The CDR3 length is 14 residues. From germline, CDR1 is MDHEN and CDR2 SYDVKM. Deletions cut 8 bases from V and 11 bases from J, with 24 bases between. The CDR3 coding sequence is TGTGCCAGCCACGTCCAAGGGCAGGGGTATCGGGCTTTCTTT. This translates into CASHVQGQGYRAFF.

The chain combines TRBV19 with TRBJ1-4; no clear D. The ends were cut back, 3 bases at V and 8 bases at J, with 13 bases in the middle. CDR3 size: 14 residues. From germline, CDR1 is LNHDA and CDR2 SQIVND (reference sequence). In nucleotides, the CDR3 is TGTGCCAGTAGTATCGGCGGGAAGGGAGAAAAACTGTTTTTT. Encoded protein: CASSIGGKGEKLFF.

As for this clone: A read error may account for a junction end that differs from germline. The V and J genes are TRBV7-7 and TRBJ2-3; 11 bases are a match to TRBD2. The CDR3 runs 15 residues. The germline V gene encodes CDR1 SSHAT and CDR2 FNYEAQ (reference sequence). CDR3 nucleotides: TGTGCTAGCAGCCCTTTAGGGACTAGCGGCGATACGCAGTATTTT. Protein product: CASSPLGTSGDTQYF.

The chain combines TRBV11-2 with TRBJ2-3; TRBD2 aligns across 11 bases. The V gene end was trimmed by 4 bases and the J gene end by 1 base; junction bases not matched to a gene: 7. The CDR3 contains 17 residues. From germline, CDR1 is SGHAT and CDR2 FQNNGV. CDR3 DNA: TGTGCCAGCAGCTCCCTAGCGGGGGGCGCCGGCACAGATACGCAGTATTTT. It yields the protein CASSSLAGGAGTDTQYF.

With respect to this clone: The sample contains more than one DNA sequence encoding this CDR3. The V call is TRBV9, the J call TRBJ2-2; TRBD2 might be the D (5 bases). V lost 4 bases and J 3 bases, leaving 10 bases between the germline ends. The CDR3 runs to 14 residues. Germline CDR1 reads SGDLS; CDR2 reads YYNGEE. CDR3 amino acids: CASSRGLDTGELFF. CDR3 DNA: TGTGCCAGCAGCCGAGGACTCGACACCGGGGAGCTGTTTTTT. Supplemented by reference TRBV9 and TRBJ2-2, the full variable domain reads DSGVTQTPKHLITATGQRVTLRCSPRSGDLSVYWYQQSLDQGLQFLIQYYNGEERAKGNILERFSAQQFPDLHSELNLSSLELGDSALYFCASSRGLDTGELFFGEGSRLTVL.

As to this clone: Additional DNA sequences in this sample encode the identical CDR3. The genes are TRBV5-1 and TRBJ2-5, with TRBD2 identical over 14 bases. The CDR3 runs 15 residues. V shed 4 bases and J 4 bases; nucleotides not matched to a gene: 3. Germline lookup yields CDR1 SGHRS and CDR2 YFSETQ. The CDR3 sequence: CASSPGLAGGETQYF. The CDR3, as DNA: TGCGCCAGCAGCCCCGGACTAGCGGGGGGAGAGACCCAGTACTTC.

V is TRBV28 and J is TRBJ1-6; D remains unclear. Germline-derived CDR1 and CDR2 are MDHEN and SYDVKM. The CDR3 loop spans 13 amino acids. V lost 8 bases, J lost 10 bases, and 15 bases lay in between. The CDR3 nucleotides are TGTGCCAGCTGCTGGGAGGTCGGCTCACCCCTCCACTTT. It encodes CASCWEVGSPLHF.

V usage is TRBV2 and J usage is TRBJ2-3; 7 positions match TRBD1. CDR1 is SNHLY and CDR2 is FYNNEI in the germline V gene. The length of the CDR3 is 15 residues. After removal of 3 bases from V and 6 bases from J, the junction contained 9 bases not matched to a gene. This chain's CDR3 is CASSEMSRGHDTQYF. In DNA form, the CDR3 reads TGTGCCAGCAGTGAGATGTCGAGGGGGCACGATACGCAGTATTTT.

This chain links TRBV4-1 with TRBJ2-1, with D hard to call. Deletions cut 3 bases from V and 7 bases from J, with 7 bases between. Germline V gene lookup returns CDR1 MGHRA and CDR2 YSYEKL. The CDR3 covers 12 residues. CDR3 bases: TGCGCCAGCAGCCATGATTGGAATGAGCAGTTCTTC. It specifies CASSHDWNEQFF.

This clone was detected once. V usage is TRBV30 and J usage is TRBJ1-5; possible D gene TRBD1, 5 bases. The CDR3 contains 13 residues. Trimming pared 2 bases from V and 6 bases from J, leaving 11 bases between. Germline lookup yields CDR1 GTSNPN and CDR2 SVGIG (reference sequence). The CDR3 bases are TGTGCCTGGAGTCGGGGGGGGTTTCAGCCCCAGCATTTT. Residues: CAWSRGGFQPQHF.

V and J are TRBV30 and TRBJ2-4; D gene uncertain. Germline V gene sequence: CDR1 GTSNPN, CDR2 SVGIG (reference sequence). Deletions cut 0 bases from V and 5 bases from J, with 8 bases between. The CDR3 spans 13 residues. The CDR3 bases are TGTGCCTGGAGTGTAGGGCAGGAAAACATTCAGTACTTC. Its translation: CAWSVGQENIQYF. The full variable domain, rest sourced from reference TRBV30 and TRBJ2-4, is SQTIHQWPATLVQPVGSPLSLECTVEGTSNPNLYWYRQAAGRGLQLLFYSVGIGQISSEVPQNLSASRPQDRQFILSSKKLLLSDSGFYLCAWSVGQENIQYFGAGTRLSVL.

For this clone: Germline is not matched at one junction end, which may reflect a read error. CDR3 residues: CASSLYLGGGETQYF. CDR3 DNA sequence: TGTGCTAGCAGCTTATATCTTGGAGGGGGTGAGACCCAGTACTTC. V is TRBV7-7 and J is TRBJ2-5; D possibly matches TRBD1 or TRBD2 (6 bases each). There are 15 residues in the CDR3. CDR1 is SSHAT and CDR2 is FNYEAQ in the germline V gene (reference sequence).

The chain combines TRBV28 with TRBJ1-2, with D possibly TRBD1 on 6 matching bases. Trimming removed 6 bases from V and 5 bases from J, with 16 bases in between. The CDR3 runs 14 residues. The germline V gene has CDR1 MDHEN and CDR2 SYDVKM. As DNA, the CDR3 is TGTGCCAGCAGAATTTGGACAGCAGCTTATGGCTACACCTTC. Translated, it gives CASRIWTAAYGYTF.

This clone was detected only once. V usage is TRBV19 and J usage is TRBJ1-5; D not resolved. Trimming pared 5 bases from V and 4 bases from J, leaving 15 bases between. The germline V gene encodes CDR1 LNHDA and CDR2 SQIVND (reference sequence). The CDR3 extends over 15 amino acids. The CDR3 sequence is CASSGGESFNQPQHF. The CDR3 DNA follows: TGTGCCAGTAGTGGCGGGGAGTCCTTTAATCAGCCCCAGCATTTT.

The chain links TRBV5-1 to TRBJ2-2; D ambiguous. The germline CDR1 and CDR2 sequences are SGHRS and YFSETQ. V lost 4 bases and J lost 6, with 7 bases in between. There are 12 residues in the CDR3. The CDR3: CASSESAGELFF. CDR3 bases: TGCGCCAGCAGCGAGAGTGCCGGGGAGCTGTTTTTT.

The rearrangement links TRBV27 to TRBJ2-5; 8 bases agree with TRBD1. The germline gives CDR1 MNHEY, CDR2 SMNVEV (reference sequence). The J segment lost 4 bases and the V segment lost 1 base, leaving 20 bases of the junction unmatched. The CDR3 runs 20 residues. The chain's CDR3 is CASSLLFPMAGGLLAETQYF. In nucleotides, the CDR3 is TGTGCCAGCAGTTTATTATTTCCCATGGCAGGGGGCCTTTTGGCAGAGACCCAGTACTTC.

The J gene is TRBJ2-3, the V gene TRBV5-1, with TRBD1 matching over 10 bases. Germline V gene data show CDR1 as SGHRS and CDR2 as YFSETQ. V lost 4 bases and J lost 4; bases outside the gene matches: 6. This CDR3 is built from 15 residues. CDR3 bases: TGCGCCAGCAGCCCCCGACAGGGGGCTTCAGATACGCAGTATTTT. It specifies CASSPRQGASDTQYF.

This chain joins TRBV28 and TRBJ1-2, with D possibly TRBD1 on 5 matching bases. Deletions cut 6 bases from V and 4 bases from J, with 15 bases between. Germline values: CDR1 MDHEN, CDR2 SYDVKM. The CDR3 loop spans 14 amino acids. In DNA, the CDR3 is TGTGCCAGCAGGGACACCACGGCACTCTATGGCTACACCTTC. Its protein product is CASRDTTALYGYTF.

This rearrangement joins TRBV5-1 to TRBJ2-1, with 8 bases lining up with TRBD2. V lost 1 base, J lost 6 bases, and 3 bases stayed unmatched. Looked up from germline, CDR1 is SGHRS and CDR2 is YFSETQ. The CDR3 covers 14 residues. CDR3 sequence: CASSLSGSSNEQFF. The CDR3 coding sequence is TGCGCCAGCAGCTTGAGCGGGAGTAGCAATGAGCAGTTCTTC. The full variable domain, its missing parts supplied by reference TRBV5-1 and TRBJ2-1, is KAGVTQTPRYLIKTRGQQVTLSCSPISGHRSVSWYQQTPGQGLQFLFEYFSETQRNKGNFPGRFSGRQFSNSRSEMNVSTLELGDSALYLCASSLSGSSNEQFFGPGTRLTVL.

This clone was seen only a few times. This chain links TRBV4-1 with TRBJ1-6; D is uncertain. Germline V gene sequence: CDR1 MGHRA, CDR2 YSYEKL. The V end lost 1 base, the J end lost 4 bases, and 5 bases lay between the germline ends. The length of the CDR3 is 14 residues. The CDR3 DNA is TGCGCCAGCAGCCAAGGGGGTTATAATTCACCCCTCCACTTT. Protein sequence: CASSQGGYNSPLHF.

V usage is TRBV2 and J usage is TRBJ1-1; D remains unclear. The CDR3 spans 14 residues. Germline CDR1 reads SNHLY; CDR2 reads FYNNEI. V lost 6 bases and J lost 4, with 15 bases in between. The CDR3 loop reads CASSVEGGGTEAFF. The CDR3 region has the DNA TGTGCCAGCAGCGTAGAGGGAGGAGGCACTGAAGCTTTCTTT.

The V call is TRBV5-4, the J call TRBJ2-1; D may be TRBD1 or TRBD2 (5 bases each). The CDR3 has 14 amino acids. V was clipped by 2 bases and J by 8 bases, with 14 bases between them. Germline V gene data show CDR1 as SGHNT and CDR2 as YYREEE (reference sequence). The CDR3 loop is CASSFPGARHEQFF. The CDR3 coding sequence is TGTGCCAGCAGCTTTCCCGGGGCCCGCCATGAGCAGTTCTTC.

The rearrangement uses TRBV6-5 and TRBJ1-1; perhaps TRBD1 as D (6 bases). CDR3 size: 15 residues. With 0 bases removed from V and 1 base from J, the gap between germline ends came to 9 bases. Looked up from germline, CDR1 is MNHEY and CDR2 is SVGAGI. Written as DNA, the CDR3 is TGTGCCAGCAGTTACTCCGGGACAAAGAACACTGAAGCTTTCTTT. Amino acid sequence: CASSYSGTKNTEAFF.

The chain couples TRBV7-2 to TRBJ2-6; possibly TRBD2 for D (6 bases). V lost 6 bases to trimming and J lost 1 base, with 13 bases between them. In germline, CDR1 is SGHTA, CDR2 FQGNSA. CDR3 length: 16 residues. Written as DNA, the CDR3 is TGTGCCAGCAGGGCAACTAGCAGTTCTGGGGCCAACGTCCTGACTTTC. This gives the protein CASRATSSSGANVLTF.

The rearrangement links TRBV9 to TRBJ2-5; 10 nucleotides align to TRBD1. The CDR3 has 20 amino acids. J was trimmed by 0 bases and V by 1 base; bases with no gene match: 15. Germline CDR1 and CDR2: SGDLS and YYNGEE. The chain's CDR3 is CASSVSLRQGAMGYQETQYF. In nucleotides, the CDR3 is TGTGCCAGCAGCGTATCTCTCAGACAGGGGGCAATGGGGTACCAAGAGACCCAGTACTTC.